This T cell receptor beta chain was retrieved from a study of blood T cell repertoires in COVID-19. Study at large: Acute and convalescent COVID-19 specimens originated in the United States, Italy and Spain. From T cells, B-cell-depleted T cells, or PBMCs came the material, which was cDNA or gDNA.

Germline V gene data show CDR1 as LNHDA and CDR2 as SQIVND (reference sequence). V was cut by 7 bases and J by 0 bases, with 10 bases left in between. The CDR3 sequence is 14 residues long. Original processing notes: Estimates of nucleated cell counts were drawn from the amplification of reference gene primers. Some clones are missing from TCRdb's copy, which holds only in-frame ones; the method was immunoSEQ multiplex PCR. From that table come the V and J calls and clone size; the DNA was used to work out D and trimming. The sample yields 150,000 to 200,000 clones, about 91% seen once. Sequencing was carried out using peripheral blood. The rearrangement uses TRBV19 and TRBJ2-1; D gene ambiguous. The TCR was taken from a woman between 50 and 59 years old with acute or convalescent COVID-19. DNA of the CDR3: TGTGCCAGTAAGGTCTGGAGCTCCTACAATGAGCAGTTCTTC. Its translation is CASKVWSSYNEQFF.